The next 10 T cell receptor beta chains were all read from a single sample in a study of human T cells and chemical hapten exposure (dated by TCRdb to the early 2020s). Library preparation was by RACE. The instrument given in TCRdb is NextSeq 500. TCRdb took the public reads, trimmed them with fastp at Q25, ran MiXCR for clone calling and kept in-frame beta chains. Each CDR3 protein appears once, grouped with its most common genes and DNA. This sample gives roughly 81,000 distinct CDR3 sequences in total; 8.5% of them show up just once. The ten largest clones take up roughly 2.6% of the sample. Explained via the paper, the time point label denotes: pre-sensitization, week 0. This specimen's treatment or condition label, per the study, means: therapeutic diphenylcyclopropenone sensitization with weekly scalp DPC. Here the sequenced sample was whole blood, taken in connection with sensitization to the hapten diphenylcyclopropenone (DPC). The receptors were sampled from a man aged 35-49 years with alopecia areata. Some clones in this sample may be carry-over from other donors' samples.

A few counts support this clonotype. The rearrangement links TRBV20-1 to TRBJ2-5, with D unresolved. Trimming removed 8 bases at V and 5 bases at J, with 15 bases between. CDR1 DFQATT and CDR2 SNEGSKA come from the germline V gene (reference sequence). The CDR3 spans 12 residues. CDR3 sequence: CSLSDPWETQYF. CDR3 sequence (DNA): TGCAGTCTGTCTGACCCATGGGAGACCCAGTACTTC.

The rearrangement links TRBV5-4 to TRBJ1-3; 8 bases align to TRBD1. The CDR3 spans 14 residues. Unmatched junction bases numbered 3, after V lost 4 bases and J lost 3 bases. Germline V CDR1 and CDR2: SGHNT, YYREEE (reference sequence). CDR3: CASSQDRVGNTIYF. As DNA, the CDR3 is TGTGCCAGCAGCCAGGACAGGGTTGGAAACACCATATATTTT.

This clonotype was seen at least ten times. The gene calls are TRBV5-6 and TRBJ2-5; D may be TRBD1 (5 bases). Looked up from germline, CDR1 is SGHDT and CDR2 is YYEEEE. V shed 3 bases and J shed 2 bases, with 11 bases lying between them. The CDR3 contains 14 residues. The CDR3 sequence is CASSSRQTQETQYF. The CDR3 bases are TGTGCCAGCAGCTCAAGACAGACTCAAGAGACCCAGTACTTC.

The chain has TRBV28 and TRBJ2-7; TRBD1 matches at 9 bases. The CDR3 runs 15 residues. J lost 2 bases, V lost 0 bases, and 2 bases had no gene match. Germline V gene sequence: CDR1 MDHEN, CDR2 SYDVKM. CDR3 in DNA: TGTGCCAGCAGTTTATGGACAGGGGGGCCCTACGAGCAGTACTTC. It encodes CASSLWTGGPYEQYF.

This clonotype was counted ten times or more. The chain links TRBV10-3 to TRBJ2-3, with 9 bases fitting TRBD2. The trim removed 7 bases at V and 4 bases at J, leaving 9 bases unmatched. The CDR3 extends over 15 amino acids. Per the germline V gene, CDR1 is ENHRY and CDR2 is SYGVKD. The DNA for the CDR3 is TGTGCCATCACCGAAGGTAGCGGGAGTTCAGATACGCAGTATTTT. It is translated as CAITEGSGSSDTQYF.

This rearrangement joins TRBV6-5 to TRBJ2-4; D is possibly TRBD1 or TRBD2 (5 bases each). The CDR3 spans 16 residues. In germline, CDR1 is MNHEY, CDR2 SVGAGI. Trimming left V 4 bases short and J 2 bases short, with 15 bases between. CDR3 region: CASSSGGALPKNIQYF. As DNA, the CDR3 is TGTGCCAGCAGTTCTGGGGGAGCCCTACCCAAAAACATTCAGTACTTC.

This clonotype came up many times. The J gene is TRBJ2-3, the V gene TRBV7-3, with TRBD2 matching over 14 bases. Germline CDR1 is SGHTA and CDR2 is FQGTGA. Trimming at V came to 4 bases and at J to 2 bases, leaving 26 bases not matched to a gene. The CDR3 has 24 amino acids. In nucleotides, the CDR3 is TGTGCCAGCAGCTCTTGGGGGGGACTAGCGGGAGAAGCCCTCCATCTCAAGACCACAGATACGCAGTATTTT. This encodes CASSSWGGLAGEALHLKTTDTQYF.

The chain combines TRBV6-2 or TRBV6-3 with TRBJ1-1; TRBD1 might be the D (5 bases). With 1 base removed from V and 5 bases from J, the gap between germline ends came to 20 bases. Germline V gene sequence: CDR1 MNHEY, CDR2 SVGEGT. The CDR3 covers 17 residues. The CDR3 coding sequence is TGTGCCAGCAGTTACTTAGCGGGACCATCGGGAGGGACTGAAGCTTTCTTT. Its protein is CASSYLAGPSGGTEAFF.

This clonotype was observed a few times. The chain is built from TRBV5-1 and TRBJ2-3; no clear D. The V gene lost 0 bases and the J gene lost 1 base, with 6 bases spanning the gap. The length of the CDR3 is 14 residues. CDR1 and CDR2 from the germline V gene are SGHRS and YFSETQ. CDR3 DNA sequence: TGCGCCAGCAGCTTGGGCTCAGGCACAGATACGCAGTATTTT. Translation: CASSLGSGTDTQYF.

This clonotype has ten or more counts. The CDR3 DNA is TGTGCCAGCAGCCAAAGCGGGAGGAGTCGGGAGCAGTTCTTC. It yields the protein CASSQSGRSREQFF. The J gene is TRBJ2-1, the V gene TRBV14, with 9 nucleotides matching TRBD2. This CDR3 contains 14 residues. Germline trimming cut 2 bases from V and 10 bases from J; bases unmatched to any gene: 6. CDR1 is SGHDN and CDR2 is FVKESK in the germline V gene.